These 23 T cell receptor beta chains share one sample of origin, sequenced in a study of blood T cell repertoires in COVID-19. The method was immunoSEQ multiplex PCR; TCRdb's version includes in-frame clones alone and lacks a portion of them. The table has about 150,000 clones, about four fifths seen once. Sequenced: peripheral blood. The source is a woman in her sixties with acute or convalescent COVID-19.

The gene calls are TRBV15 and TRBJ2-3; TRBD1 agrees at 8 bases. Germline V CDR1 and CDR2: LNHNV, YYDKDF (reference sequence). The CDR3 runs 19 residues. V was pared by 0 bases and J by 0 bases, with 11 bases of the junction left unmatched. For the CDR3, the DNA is TGTGCCACCAGCAGAGATCGGTATGGACAGGGTGGAAGCACAGATACGCAGTATTTT. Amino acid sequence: CATSRDRYGQGGSTDTQYF.

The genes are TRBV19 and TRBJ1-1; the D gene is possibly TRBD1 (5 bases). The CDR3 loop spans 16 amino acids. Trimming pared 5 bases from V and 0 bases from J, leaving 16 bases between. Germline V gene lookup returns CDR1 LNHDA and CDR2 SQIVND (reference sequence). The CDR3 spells CASSYDRLDMNTEAFF. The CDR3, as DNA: TGTGCCAGTAGTTATGACCGGTTGGACATGAACACTGAAGCTTTCTTT.

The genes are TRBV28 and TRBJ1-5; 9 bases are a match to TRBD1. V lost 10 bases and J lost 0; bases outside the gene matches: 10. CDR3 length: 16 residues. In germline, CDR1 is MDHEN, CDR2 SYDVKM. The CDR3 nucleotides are TGTGCCACCCGCATCTGGGGACAGGGTAGCAATCAGCCCCAGCATTTT. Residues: CATRIWGQGSNQPQHF.

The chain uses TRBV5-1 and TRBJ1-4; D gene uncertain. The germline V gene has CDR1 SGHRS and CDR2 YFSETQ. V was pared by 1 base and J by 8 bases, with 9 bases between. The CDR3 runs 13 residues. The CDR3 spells CASSLRMGEKLFF. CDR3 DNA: TGCGCCAGCAGCTTGCGGATGGGCGAAAAACTGTTTTTT.

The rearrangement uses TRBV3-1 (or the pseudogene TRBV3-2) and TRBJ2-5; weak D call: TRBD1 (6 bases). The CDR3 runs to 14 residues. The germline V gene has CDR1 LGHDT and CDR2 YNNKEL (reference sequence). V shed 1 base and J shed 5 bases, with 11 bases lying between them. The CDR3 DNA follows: TGTGCCAGCAGCCAAGTGAATACAGGGGAGACCCAGTACTTC. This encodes CASSQVNTGETQYF.

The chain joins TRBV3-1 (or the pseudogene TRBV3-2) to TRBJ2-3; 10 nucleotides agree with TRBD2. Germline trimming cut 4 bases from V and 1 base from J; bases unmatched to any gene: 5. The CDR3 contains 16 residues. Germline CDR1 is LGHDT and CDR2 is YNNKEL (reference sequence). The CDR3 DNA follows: TGTGCCAGCAGCCCATGGGGGACTAGCGGCACAGATACGCAGTATTTT. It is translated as CASSPWGTSGTDTQYF.

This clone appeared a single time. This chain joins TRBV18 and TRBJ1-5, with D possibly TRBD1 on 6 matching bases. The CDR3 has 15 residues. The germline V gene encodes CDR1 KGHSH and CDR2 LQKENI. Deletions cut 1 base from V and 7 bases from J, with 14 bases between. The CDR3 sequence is CASSPQQGLHQPQHF. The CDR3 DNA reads TGTGCCAGCTCACCACAACAGGGTCTTCACCAGCCCCAGCATTTT. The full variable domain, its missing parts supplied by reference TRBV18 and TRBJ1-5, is NAGVMQNPRHLVRRRGQEARLRCSPMKGHSHVYWYRQLPEEGLKFMVYLQKENIIDESGMPKERFSAEFPKEGPSILRIQQVVRGDSAAYFCASSPQQGLHQPQHFGDGTRLSIL.

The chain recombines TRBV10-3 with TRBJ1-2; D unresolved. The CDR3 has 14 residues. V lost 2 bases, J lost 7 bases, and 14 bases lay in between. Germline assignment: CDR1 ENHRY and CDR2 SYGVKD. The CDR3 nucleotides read TGTGCCATCAGTGAGCCCACCGGACTGAGTGGCTACACCTTC. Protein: CAISEPTGLSGYTF.

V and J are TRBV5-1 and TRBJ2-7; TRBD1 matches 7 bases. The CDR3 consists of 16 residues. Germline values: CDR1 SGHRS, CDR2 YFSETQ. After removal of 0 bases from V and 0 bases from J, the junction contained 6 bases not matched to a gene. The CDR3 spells CASSLVPGQSSYEQYF. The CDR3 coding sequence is TGCGCCAGCAGCTTGGTACCGGGACAGAGCTCCTACGAGCAGTACTTC. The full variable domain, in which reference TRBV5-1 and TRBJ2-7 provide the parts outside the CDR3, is KAGVTQTPRYLIKTRGQQVTLSCSPISGHRSVSWYQQTPGQGLQFLFEYFSETQRNKGNFPGRFSGRQFSNSRSEMNVSTLELGDSALYLCASSLVPGQSSYEQYFGPGTRLTVT.

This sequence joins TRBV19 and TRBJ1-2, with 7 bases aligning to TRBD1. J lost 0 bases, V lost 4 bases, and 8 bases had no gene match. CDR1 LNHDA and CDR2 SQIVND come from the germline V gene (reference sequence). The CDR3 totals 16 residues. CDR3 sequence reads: CASSRSTGEPNYGYTF. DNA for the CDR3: TGTGCCAGTAGTAGATCCACAGGGGAACCTAACTATGGCTACACCTTC.

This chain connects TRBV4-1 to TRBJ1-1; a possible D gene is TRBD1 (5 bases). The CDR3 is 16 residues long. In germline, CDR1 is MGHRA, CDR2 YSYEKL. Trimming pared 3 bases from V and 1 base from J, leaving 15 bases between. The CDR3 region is CASSQRRGGQNTEAFF. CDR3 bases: TGCGCCAGCAGCCAGCGGCGGGGAGGACAGAACACTGAAGCTTTCTTT.

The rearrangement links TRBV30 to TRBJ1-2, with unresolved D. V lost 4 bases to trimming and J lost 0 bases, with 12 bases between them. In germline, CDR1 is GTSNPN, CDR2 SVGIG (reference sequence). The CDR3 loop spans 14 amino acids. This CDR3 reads CAWKIPAANYGYTF. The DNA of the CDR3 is TGTGCCTGGAAAATTCCAGCGGCTAACTATGGCTACACCTTC.

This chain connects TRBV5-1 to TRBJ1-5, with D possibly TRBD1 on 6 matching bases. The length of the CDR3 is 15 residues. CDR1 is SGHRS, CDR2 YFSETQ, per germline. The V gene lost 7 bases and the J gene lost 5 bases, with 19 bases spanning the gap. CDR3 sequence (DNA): TGCGCCAGCCGCCCCGGGGGGGGCCTCGATCAGCCCCAGCATTTT. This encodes CASRPGGGLDQPQHF.

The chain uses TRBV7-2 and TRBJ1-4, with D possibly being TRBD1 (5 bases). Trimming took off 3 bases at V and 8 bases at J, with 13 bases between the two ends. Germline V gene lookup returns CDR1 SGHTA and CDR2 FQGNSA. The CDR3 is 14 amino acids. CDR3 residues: CASSFTSGVEKLFF. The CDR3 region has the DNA TGTGCCAGCAGCTTCACTTCGGGGGTGGAAAAACTGTTTTTT.

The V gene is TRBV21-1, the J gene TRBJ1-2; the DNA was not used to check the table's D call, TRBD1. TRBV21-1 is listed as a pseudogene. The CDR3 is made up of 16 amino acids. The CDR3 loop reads CASSKGGQADSYGYTF. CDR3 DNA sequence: TGTGCCAGCAGCAAAGGGGGACAGGCAGATAGCTATGGCTACACCTTC.

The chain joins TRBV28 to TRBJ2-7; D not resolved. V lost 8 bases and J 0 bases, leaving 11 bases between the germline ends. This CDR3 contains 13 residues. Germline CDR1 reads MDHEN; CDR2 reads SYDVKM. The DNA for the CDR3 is TGTGCCAGCGTGTCCGCGAGCTCCTACGAGCAGTACGTC. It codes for CASVSASSYEQYV.

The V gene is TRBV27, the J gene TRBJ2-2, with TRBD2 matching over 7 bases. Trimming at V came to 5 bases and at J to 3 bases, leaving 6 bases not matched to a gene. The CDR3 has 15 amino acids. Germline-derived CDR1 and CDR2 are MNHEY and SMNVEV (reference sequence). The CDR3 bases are TGTGCCAGCAGTAGACGGGGGAGGGACACCGGGGAGCTGTTTTTT. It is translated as CASSRRGRDTGELFF.

As DNA, the CDR3 is TGTGCCAGCAGCTTAGCAAACTCGAACATTCAGTACTTC. Its translation is CASSLANSNIQYF. The V call is TRBV7-2, the J call TRBJ2-4; no reliable D call. The CDR3 covers 13 residues. Trimming took off 0 bases at V and 7 bases at J, with 7 bases between the two ends. In germline, CDR1 is SGHTA, CDR2 FQGNSA. Full variable domain (rest looked up from reference TRBV7-2 and TRBJ2-4): GAGVSQSPSNKVTEKGKDVELRCDPISGHTALYWYRQSLGQGLEFLIYFQGNSAPDKSGLPSDRFSAERTGGSVSTLTIQRTQQEDSAVYLCASSLANSNIQYFGAGTRLSVL.

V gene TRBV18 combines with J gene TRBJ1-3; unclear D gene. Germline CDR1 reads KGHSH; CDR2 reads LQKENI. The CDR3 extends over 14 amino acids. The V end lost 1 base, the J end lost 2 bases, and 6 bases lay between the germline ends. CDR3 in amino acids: CASSPQETGNTIYF. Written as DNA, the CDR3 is TGTGCCAGCTCACCACAAGAGACTGGAAACACCATATATTTT.

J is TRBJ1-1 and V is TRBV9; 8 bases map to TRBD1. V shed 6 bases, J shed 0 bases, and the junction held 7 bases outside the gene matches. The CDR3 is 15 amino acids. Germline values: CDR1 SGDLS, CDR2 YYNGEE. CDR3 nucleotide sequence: TGTGCCAGCAACCCCCTGGGACAGGTGAACACTGAAGCTTTCTTT. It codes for CASNPLGQVNTEAFF.

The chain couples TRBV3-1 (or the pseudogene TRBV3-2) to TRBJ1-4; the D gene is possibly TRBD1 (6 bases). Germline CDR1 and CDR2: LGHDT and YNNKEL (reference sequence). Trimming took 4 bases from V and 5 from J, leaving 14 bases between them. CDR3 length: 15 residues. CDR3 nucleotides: TGTGCCAGCAGCCGGGCAGGGGTTGGGAATGAAAAACTGTTTTTT. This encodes CASSRAGVGNEKLFF.

CDR3 DNA: TGTGCCAGCATGCGGGGTCAGGTGGAAGAGACCCAGTACTTC. Protein: CASMRGQVEETQYF. The chain is built from TRBV6-5 and TRBJ2-5, with D tentatively TRBD2 (6 bases). The V and J ends lost 7 bases and 3 bases respectively, with 15 bases between them. The CDR3 loop spans 14 amino acids. Germline CDR1 MNHEY, CDR2 SVGAGI.

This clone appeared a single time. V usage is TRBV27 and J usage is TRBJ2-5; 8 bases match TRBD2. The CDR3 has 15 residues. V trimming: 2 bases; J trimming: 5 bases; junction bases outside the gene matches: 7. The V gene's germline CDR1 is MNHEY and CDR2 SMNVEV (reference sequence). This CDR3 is CASSLMGTRGETQYF. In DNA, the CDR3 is TGTGCCAGCAGTTTAATGGGGACTAGAGGCGAGACCCAGTACTTC.